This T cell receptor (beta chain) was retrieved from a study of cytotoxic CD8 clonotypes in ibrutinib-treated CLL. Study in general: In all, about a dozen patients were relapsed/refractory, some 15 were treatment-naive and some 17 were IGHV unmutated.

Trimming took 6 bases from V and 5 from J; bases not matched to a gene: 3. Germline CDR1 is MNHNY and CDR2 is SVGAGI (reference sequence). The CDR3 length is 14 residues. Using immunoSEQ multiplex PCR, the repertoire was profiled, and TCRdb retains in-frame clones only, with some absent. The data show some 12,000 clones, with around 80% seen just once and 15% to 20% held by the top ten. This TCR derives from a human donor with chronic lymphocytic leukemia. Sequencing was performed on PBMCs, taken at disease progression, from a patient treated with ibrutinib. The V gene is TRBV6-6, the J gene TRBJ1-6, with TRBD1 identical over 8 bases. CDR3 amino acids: CASRRTGNNSPLHF. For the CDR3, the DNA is TGTGCCAGCAGGAGGACAGGGAATAATTCACCCCTCCACTTT.